This passage covers 25 T cell receptor beta chains from one sample sequenced in a study of control samples from healthy donors and cancer patients. Some clones are missing from TCRdb's copy, which holds only in-frame ones; the method was immunoSEQ multiplex PCR. The sample includes approximately 150,000 clones, about 91% of them seen just once. Sequences were obtained from blood. Every receptor here comes from a man younger than 35 in good health.

This rearrangement joins TRBV6-5 to TRBJ2-7; D tentatively reads TRBD1 or TRBD2 (5 bases each). The CDR3 spans 13 residues. Trimming cost V 10 bases and J 3 bases, with 16 bases left between them. Germline V gene sequence: CDR1 MNHEY, CDR2 SVGAGI. The CDR3 DNA follows: TGTGCCACCCACCGGGGCGGTAGCTACGAGCAGTACTTC. Protein product: CATHRGGSYEQYF.

The chain joins TRBV9 to TRBJ2-5, with 7 bases aligning to TRBD2. V trimming: 3 bases; J trimming: 2 bases; junction bases outside the gene matches: 1. CDR1 is SGDLS and CDR2 is YYNGEE in the germline V gene. The CDR3 runs to 13 residues. CDR3 in amino acids: CASSGTRQETQYF. CDR3 coding DNA: TGTGCCAGCAGCGGGACTAGGCAAGAGACCCAGTACTTC. Filled out from reference TRBV9 and TRBJ2-5, the complete variable domain reads DSGVTQTPKHLITATGQRVTLRCSPRSGDLSVYWYQQSLDQGLQFLIQYYNGEERAKGNILERFSAQQFPDLHSELNLSSLELGDSALYFCASSGTRQETQYFGPGTRLLVL.

The chain links TRBV12-3 or TRBV12-4 to TRBJ2-1, with D uncertain. Trimming cost V 6 bases and J 5 bases, with 11 bases left between them. CDR3 length equals 13 residues. The CDR3 nucleotides read TGTGCCAGCAGCCCGACCCCGGACAATGAGCAGTTCTTC. This sequence encodes CASSPTPDNEQFF.

V and J are TRBV5-1 and TRBJ1-2; 8 nucleotides line up with TRBD1. With 0 bases clipped from V and 6 bases from J, the junction kept 4 bases outside the gene matches. The CDR3 is made up of 14 amino acids. Germline lookup yields CDR1 SGHRS and CDR2 YFSETQ. In nucleotides, the CDR3 is TGCGCCAGCAGCTTGGGGACAGGGAGTGATGGCTACACCTTC. Translation: CASSLGTGSDGYTF.

The chain is built from TRBV11-2 and TRBJ1-1; D not resolved. Trimming shortened V by 5 bases and J by 0 bases, and 10 bases separated the two germline ends. The CDR3 is 14 amino acids. Germline V lookup: CDR1 SGHAT, CDR2 FQNNGV. Here the CDR3 DNA reads TGTGCCAGCAGCCACAATACAGTGAACACTGAAGCTTTCTTT. Translation: CASSHNTVNTEAFF. Filled out from reference TRBV11-2 and TRBJ1-1, the complete variable domain reads EAGVAQSPRYKIIEKRQSVAFWCNPISGHATLYWYQQILGQGPKLLIQFQNNGVVDDSQLPKDRFSAERLKGVDSTLKIQPAKLEDSAVYLCASSHNTVNTEAFFGQGTRLTVV.

V gene TRBV5-4 combines with J gene TRBJ2-1; the D gene could be TRBD1 or TRBD2 (7 bases each). Between the trimmed V and J ends, which lost 1 base and 9 bases, there was a span of 17 bases. Germline loops: CDR1 SGHNT, CDR2 YYREEE (reference sequence). The length of the CDR3 is 15 residues. The CDR3 DNA follows: TGTGCCAGCAGCTTGCCGTCAGGGGGGGTGGGTGAGCAGTTCTTC. It is translated as CASSLPSGGVGEQFF.

The sample holds a few counts of this clone. The J gene is TRBJ2-7, the V gene TRBV14; D is uncertain. CDR1 SGHDN and CDR2 FVKESK come from the germline V gene. The CDR3 has 13 residues. Deletions cut 4 bases from V and 7 bases from J, with 14 bases between. The CDR3 region has the DNA TGTGCCAGCAGCCCACGTTTAGGTGGGGAGCAGTACTTC. This encodes CASSPRLGGEQYF.

This sequence joins TRBV9 and TRBJ2-5, with D tentatively TRBD2 (7 bases). The CDR3 contains 15 residues. Per germline, CDR1 SGDLS and CDR2 YYNGEE. The V gene lost 2 bases and the J gene lost 9 bases, with 20 bases spanning the gap. CDR3 sequence reads: CASSVGGGGKVAQYF. The CDR3 nucleotides are TGTGCCAGCAGCGTTGGCGGGGGCGGCAAGGTGGCCCAGTACTTC.

This clone was recorded a few times. The chain couples TRBV30 to TRBJ1-4; perhaps TRBD1 as D (6 bases). V was pared by 0 bases and J by 5 bases, with 10 bases between. Germline V CDR1 and CDR2: GTSNPN, SVGIG (reference sequence). The CDR3 has 14 residues. CDR3 in amino acids: CAWSVPGENEKLFF. CDR3 bases: TGTGCCTGGAGTGTACCAGGGGAGAATGAAAAACTGTTTTTT.

Here the CDR3 reads CARSPPAARRFYGYTF. The CDR3 coding sequence is TGTGCCAGAAGCCCCCCGGCGGCACGCCGTTTCTATGGCTACACCTTC. This rearrangement joins TRBV5-3 to TRBJ1-2; D not certain. TRBV5-3 is an ORF, and what it does is uncertain. Trimming shortened V by 4 bases and J by 4 bases, and 20 bases separated the two germline ends. This CDR3 has 16 amino acids.

J is TRBJ2-4 and V is TRBV28; D ambiguous. V was pared by 6 bases and J by 0 bases, with 9 bases between. CDR1 and CDR2 (germline): MDHEN, SYDVKM. There are 14 residues in the CDR3. The CDR3 DNA reads TGTGCCAGCAGAATGACGGCAGCCAAAAACATTCAGTACTTC. As protein: CASRMTAAKNIQYF. The full variable domain, with the rest looked up from reference TRBV28 and TRBJ2-4, is DVKVTQSSRYLVKRTGEKVFLECVQDMDHENMFWYRQDPGLGLRLIYFSYDVKMKEKGDIPEGYSVSREKKERFSLILESASTNQTSMYLCASRMTAAKNIQYFGAGTRLSVL.

The genes are TRBV14 and TRBJ2-1, with 7 bases lining up with TRBD1. The germline V gene has CDR1 SGHDN and CDR2 FVKESK. The CDR3 has 15 amino acids. Unmatched junction bases numbered 7, after V lost 2 bases and J lost 6 bases. The CDR3 reads CASSQYISGGNEQFF. DNA of the CDR3: TGTGCCAGCAGCCAATATATCTCAGGGGGCAATGAGCAGTTCTTC.

V and J are TRBV7-9 and TRBJ2-3; D may be TRBD2 (6 bases). Germline loops: CDR1 SEHNR, CDR2 FQNEAQ (reference sequence). The CDR3 extends over 14 amino acids. V dropped 2 bases and J dropped 2 bases, with 8 bases sitting between them. CDR3 amino acids: CASSLWGDTDTQYF. The CDR3 DNA is TGTGCCAGCAGCTTATGGGGGGACACAGATACGCAGTATTTT.

The chain employs TRBV27 and TRBJ2-1; tentatively, D is TRBD1 or TRBD2 (7 bases each). CDR1 is MNHEY and CDR2 is SMNVEV in the germline V gene (reference sequence). V gave up 3 bases and J gave up 4 bases, with 16 bases separating them. The CDR3 is made up of 16 amino acids. Written as DNA, the CDR3 is TGTGCCAGCAGTTTCCGTCCCAGGGGGGGGTACAATGAGCAGTTCTTC. Translation: CASSFRPRGGYNEQFF.

The V call is TRBV5-1, the J call TRBJ1-1; perhaps TRBD1 as D (5 bases). The CDR3 length is 12 residues. CDR1 and CDR2 from the germline V gene are SGHRS and YFSETQ. V lost 3 bases, J lost 3 bases, and 6 bases lay in between. In DNA form, the CDR3 reads TGCGCCAGCAGCTGGGGGGACACTGAAGCTTTCTTT. Encoded protein: CASSWGDTEAFF.

The rearrangement joins TRBV30 to TRBJ1-1; D call uncertain. Germline V CDR1 and CDR2: GTSNPN, SVGIG (reference sequence). This CDR3 spans 14 amino acids. V shed 0 bases and J shed 3 bases, with 11 bases lying between them. In DNA form, the CDR3 reads TGTGCCTGGAGTGTACTACCAGATTACACTGAAGCTTTCTTT. Protein sequence: CAWSVLPDYTEAFF.

The chain combines TRBV4-2 with TRBJ1-2, with unresolved D. Per the germline V gene, CDR1 is LGHNA and CDR2 is YNFKEQ. V was pared by 0 bases and J by 0 bases, with 5 bases between. There are 14 residues in the CDR3. The CDR3 reads CASSQDRTNYGYTF. CDR3 bases: TGTGCCAGCAGCCAAGATCGGACTAACTATGGCTACACCTTC.

This chain joins TRBV7-2 and TRBJ2-7; D possibly corresponds to TRBD2 (5 bases). This CDR3 contains 14 residues. V dropped 5 bases and J dropped 5 bases, with 16 bases sitting between them. The germline V gene encodes CDR1 SGHTA and CDR2 FQGNSA. CDR3 amino acids: CASSLQTTGDEQYF. Here the CDR3 DNA reads TGTGCCAGCAGCCTCCAGACTACCGGCGACGAGCAGTACTTC.

The chain combines TRBV3-1 (or the pseudogene TRBV3-2) with TRBJ1-4; D gene uncertain. Trimming left V 0 bases short and J 7 bases short, with 12 bases between. From germline, CDR1 is LGHDT and CDR2 YNNKEL (reference sequence). This CDR3 contains 15 residues. For the CDR3, the DNA is TGTGCCAGCAGCCAAGAGGCCCTAGAAGGTGAAAAACTGTTTTTT. Translation: CASSQEALEGEKLFF.

J is TRBJ1-4 and V is TRBV5-1, with D uncertain. The V gene lost 2 bases and the J gene lost 4 bases, with 15 bases spanning the gap. The length of the CDR3 is 16 residues. Germline V lookup: CDR1 SGHRS, CDR2 YFSETQ. The CDR3 here is CASSLGWVANNEKLFF. In DNA form, the CDR3 reads TGCGCCAGCAGCTTAGGCTGGGTTGCGAATAATGAAAAACTGTTTTTT. Full variable domain (remainder filled in from reference TRBV5-1 and TRBJ1-4): KAGVTQTPRYLIKTRGQQVTLSCSPISGHRSVSWYQQTPGQGLQFLFEYFSETQRNKGNFPGRFSGRQFSNSRSEMNVSTLELGDSALYLCASSLGWVANNEKLFFGSGTQLSVL.

The chain has TRBV7-8 and TRBJ2-3; TRBD1 agrees at 7 bases. Per the germline V gene, CDR1 is SGHVS and CDR2 is FQNEAQ. The CDR3 totals 17 residues. Trimming at V came to 2 bases and at J to 0 bases, leaving 8 bases not matched to a gene. The CDR3 DNA reads TGTGCCAGCAGCTTACGCCCGGGACAGATTAGCACAGATACGCAGTATTTT. The encoded protein is CASSLRPGQISTDTQYF.

V usage is TRBV30 and J usage is TRBJ2-7, with TRBD1 matching over 11 bases. From germline, CDR1 is GTSNPN and CDR2 SVGIG (reference sequence). The CDR3 length is 15 residues. V dropped 3 bases and J dropped 4; count of bases not matched to a gene: 8. In DNA, the CDR3 is TGTGCCTGGAGCGAGGGGACAGGGGGATTGTACGAGCAGTACTTC. Translated: CAWSEGTGGLYEQYF.

The gene calls are TRBV5-1 and TRBJ1-2; 10 nucleotides align to TRBD1. CDR1 is SGHRS and CDR2 is YFSETQ in the germline V gene. The ends lost 5 bases at V and 1 base at J; junction bases unmatched: 14. This CDR3 contains 18 residues. CDR3 residues: CASRKIWTGGTVNYGYTF. In DNA, the CDR3 is TGCGCCAGCAGAAAGATTTGGACAGGGGGGACTGTTAACTATGGCTACACCTTC. Combining the CDR3 with reference TRBV5-1 and TRBJ1-2 gives the whole variable domain KAGVTQTPRYLIKTRGQQVTLSCSPISGHRSVSWYQQTPGQGLQFLFEYFSETQRNKGNFPGRFSGRQFSNSRSEMNVSTLELGDSALYLCASRKIWTGGTVNYGYTFGSGTRLTVV.

The chain recombines TRBV2 with TRBJ1-6; D possibly corresponds to TRBD1 (5 bases). V was cut by 4 bases and J by 9 bases, with 10 bases left in between. CDR1 and CDR2 from the germline V gene are SNHLY and FYNNEI. The CDR3 totals 13 residues. The CDR3 DNA is TGTGCCAGCAGTGGGACATATGGTTCACCCCTCCACTTT. Translating it yields CASSGTYGSPLHF.

J is TRBJ2-1 and V is TRBV6-2 or TRBV6-3; D is unclear. V was shortened by 5 bases and J by 6 bases, with 14 bases between the two germline ends. The germline CDR1 and CDR2 sequences are MNHEY and SVGEGT. The CDR3 has 14 amino acids. The CDR3, as DNA: TGTGCCAGCAGTGTCGTGACATCGGGCAATGAGCAGTTCTTC. Translating gives CASSVVTSGNEQFF.